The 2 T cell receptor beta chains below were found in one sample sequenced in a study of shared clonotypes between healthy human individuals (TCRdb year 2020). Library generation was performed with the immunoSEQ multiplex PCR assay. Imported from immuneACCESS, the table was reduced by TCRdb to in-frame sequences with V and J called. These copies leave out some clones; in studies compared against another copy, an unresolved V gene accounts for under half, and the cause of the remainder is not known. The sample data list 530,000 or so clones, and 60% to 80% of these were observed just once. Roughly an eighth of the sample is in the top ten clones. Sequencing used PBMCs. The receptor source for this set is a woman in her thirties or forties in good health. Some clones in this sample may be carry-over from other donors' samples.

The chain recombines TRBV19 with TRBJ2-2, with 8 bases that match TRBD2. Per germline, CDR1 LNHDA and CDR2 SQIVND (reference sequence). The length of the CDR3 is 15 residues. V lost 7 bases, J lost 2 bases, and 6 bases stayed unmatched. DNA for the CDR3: TGTGCCAGTACTACTAGCGGAGCAAACACCGGGGAGCTGTTTTTT. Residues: CASTTSGANTGELFF.

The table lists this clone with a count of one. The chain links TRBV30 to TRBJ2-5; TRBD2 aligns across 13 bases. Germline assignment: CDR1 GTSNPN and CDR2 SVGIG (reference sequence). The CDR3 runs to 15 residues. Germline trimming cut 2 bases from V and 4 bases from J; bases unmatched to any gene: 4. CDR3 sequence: CAWSPRLAGGETQYF. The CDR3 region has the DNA TGTGCCTGGAGTCCCCGACTAGCGGGAGGAGAGACCCAGTACTTC.